The following is a T cell receptor (beta chain) sequence with its context. Its target is unknown. One end of the junction is discordant with germline, which a read error may explain. The CDR3 length is 15 residues. These data originate in a study of T cell repertoires in cytomegalovirus infection. Study details: Public TCR beta signatures indicated both CMV infection and matching HLA type. General observations from the study: Across the ex vivo response, the dominant clonotypes were HLA-C-restricted CMV-specific TCR beta clonotypes. Of the TCR beta families, the public ones yielded a cumulative frequency that identified carriers of CMV plus the relevant HLA.

In TCRdb, the reads were re-called with MiXCR into one record per CDR3 protein. The sample lists about 740,000 distinct CDR3 sequences; less than 40% were seen once. This chain links TRBV12-3 or TRBV12-4 with TRBJ2-7; TRBD2 agrees at 8 bases. The material sequenced was PBMCs. This clonotype was obtained from a human donor in good health (CMV status not recorded). Some clones in this sample may be carry-over from other donors' samples. CDR3 in amino acids: CASSLGVSGIYDQYF. The DNA of the CDR3 is TGTGCCAGCAGTTTAGGGGTTAGCGGGATATACGATCAGTACTTC.